One sample yielded the 10 T cell receptor beta chains listed below, sequenced in a study of CD8+ T cells in alopecia areata. In each case, RNA was isolated and then reverse transcribed into cDNA as the sequencing template. Sequencing was performed with immunoSEQ multiplex PCR; in TCRdb, only in-frame clones are kept and a portion is missing. The table has 120,000 or so clones, approximately 52% seen once. The sample's treatment: oral pan-JAK inhibitor, 5-10 mg twice daily. This specimen consisted of CD8+ T cells sorted from blood, obtained at week 4, from a patient treated with tofacitinib. These TCRs come from a human donor with alopecia areata.

This clone appeared a few times. The J gene is TRBJ1-2, the V gene TRBV13; 7 bases are shared with TRBD1. CDR1 and CDR2 from the germline V gene are PRHDT and FYEKMQ (reference sequence). J was trimmed by 0 bases and V by 6 bases; bases with no gene match: 13. CDR3 length: 17 amino acids. The DNA of the CDR3 is TGTGCCAGCAGAAGACCGATTACAGGGGATGCTAACTATGGCTACACCTTC. Translating gives CASRRPITGDANYGYTF.

This clone was detected only a few times. The chain combines TRBV29-1 with TRBJ2-1; no clear D gene. V was cut by 3 bases and J by 5 bases, with 17 bases left in between. From germline, CDR1 is SQVTM and CDR2 ANQGSEA. The CDR3 covers 15 residues. The CDR3 bases are TGCAGCGTTGATCCGGGTACGAATCCACACAATGAGCAGTTCTTC. Translated, it gives CSVDPGTNPHNEQFF.

This sequence joins TRBV13 and TRBJ1-1, with D hard to call. Trimming pared 4 bases from V and 11 bases from J, leaving 14 bases between. The germline CDR1 and CDR2 sequences are PRHDT and FYEKMQ (reference sequence). The CDR3 consists of 12 residues. For the CDR3, the DNA is TGTGCCAGCAGCTCCGAGGCTGAGAGGGCTTTCTTT. Amino acid sequence: CASSSEAERAFF.

V and J are TRBV2 and TRBJ2-5, with a tentative D call TRBD2 (5 bases). Germline V gene sequence: CDR1 SNHLY, CDR2 FYNNEI. Trimming shortened V by 4 bases and J by 0 bases, and 9 bases separated the two germline ends. The CDR3 contains 14 residues. CDR3 protein: CASSVDSYQETQYF. As DNA, the CDR3 is TGTGCCAGCAGTGTGGACTCGTACCAAGAGACCCAGTACTTC.

The DNA of the CDR3 is TGTGCCAGCAGCTTAGTAGGGGAAAGGTCTGAAGCTTTCTTT. This encodes CASSLVGERSEAFF. The chain has TRBV7-8 and TRBJ1-1; D might be TRBD1 (5 bases). V gave up 1 base and J gave up 6 bases, with 12 bases separating them. This CDR3 spans 14 amino acids. Per the germline V gene, CDR1 is SGHVS and CDR2 is FQNEAQ.

The chain is built from TRBV7-9 and TRBJ1-5, with D unclear. Germline CDR1 SEHNR, CDR2 FQNEAQ (reference sequence). This CDR3 is built from 12 residues. The V end was cut by 5 bases, the J end by 4 bases, with 6 bases between. The CDR3 DNA is TGTGCCAGCAGCCCTGGGAATCAGCCCCAGCATTTT. Protein product: CASSPGNQPQHF.

The chain has TRBV6-5 and TRBJ2-1, with no clear D. The CDR3 sequence is 15 residues long. V was clipped by 0 bases and J by 2 bases, with 8 bases between them. CDR1 is MNHEY, CDR2 SVGAGI, per germline. The CDR3 reads CASSYSAEPYNEQFF. The CDR3 DNA follows: TGTGCCAGCAGTTACTCTGCGGAGCCCTACAATGAGCAGTTCTTC.

The rearrangement links TRBV2 to TRBJ2-3; D not resolved. The germline gives CDR1 SNHLY, CDR2 FYNNEI. Trimming removed 3 bases at V and 0 bases at J, with 10 bases between. The CDR3 consists of 15 residues. The CDR3 here is CASSDDVASTDTQYF. CDR3 coding DNA: TGTGCCAGCAGTGACGACGTTGCTAGCACAGATACGCAGTATTTT.

As for this clone: The germline gene is not matched at one end of the junction; a read error may be the cause. At the DNA level, this CDR3 is encoded by other sequences in the same sample as well. The chain is built from TRBV2 and TRBJ2-5, with D uncertain. CDR3 length: 10 amino acids. Per the germline V gene, CDR1 is SNHLY and CDR2 is FYNNEI. The CDR3 sequence is CASREETQYF. The CDR3 DNA reads TGTGCCAGCAGGGAAGAGACCCAGTACTTC.

The chain uses TRBV27 and TRBJ2-7; D is uncertain. Per the germline V gene, CDR1 is MNHEY and CDR2 is SMNVEV (reference sequence). V was trimmed by 3 bases and J by 6 bases, leaving 6 bases between them. The CDR3 has 11 residues. For the CDR3, the DNA is TGTGCCAGCAGTTTCCGATCCGAGCAGTACTTC. As protein: CASSFRSEQYF.